This TCR beta chain was found in a study of blood T cell repertoires in COVID-19. Turning to the study itself: Acute and convalescent COVID-19 specimens originated in the United States, Italy and Spain. T cells, B-cell-depleted T cells, or PBMCs supplied cDNA or gDNA.

Original analysis: How many nucleated cells were present was estimated from reference gene primer amplification. Using immunoSEQ multiplex PCR, the repertoire was profiled, and TCRdb retains in-frame clones only, with some absent. The V and J calls and the clone size are those of that table, but D and trimming were determined from the DNA. This sample has over 200,000 clones, with about nine tenths found just once. The source of this sequence is a man aged 55 to 70 who had recovered from COVID-19. The sample was peripheral blood.

The CDR3 reads CASSARAANEQFF. CDR3 coding DNA: TGTGCCAGCAGTGCGCGGGCGGCCAATGAGCAGTTCTTC. This chain joins TRBV6-4 and TRBJ2-1, with D tentatively TRBD2 (5 bases). V lost 4 bases to trimming and J lost 6 bases, with 10 bases between them. CDR3 length equals 13 residues. Germline CDR1 MRHNA, CDR2 SNTAGT.